One sample yielded the 5 T cell receptor beta chains listed below, sequenced in a study of PD-1 blockade in classical Hodgkin lymphoma. Relapse after autologous stem cell transplantation occurred in every patient, and brentuximab vedotin exposure varied. The data were produced by immunoSEQ multiplex PCR, yet TCRdb's version contains in-frame clones alone and is incomplete. The sample lists about 36,000 clones; roughly two thirds were seen once. Sequencing used peripheral blood mononuclear cells (PBMCs), obtained before the second cycle of nivolumab. These receptors all come from a human donor with classical Hodgkin lymphoma.

Remarks on this clone: The sample has other DNA sequences that encode this CDR3 too. The chain employs TRBV6-5 and TRBJ2-2; D unresolved. This CDR3 contains 12 residues. CDR1 and CDR2 (germline): MNHEY, SVGAGI. V gave up 6 bases and J gave up 1 base, with 3 bases separating them. In DNA form, the CDR3 reads TGTGCCAGCAGAAGGAACACCGGGGAGCTGTTTTTT. This codes for CASRRNTGELFF.

The chain links TRBV5-5 to TRBJ2-1; 7 positions agree with TRBD2. The CDR3 has 13 residues. V was clipped by 0 bases and J by 7 bases; unmatched bases: 1. Germline lookup yields CDR1 SGHKS and CDR2 YYEKEE (reference sequence). The CDR3 DNA sequence: TGTGCCAGCAGCTTGGCCGGGGGGAATGAGCAGTTCTTC. Translation: CASSLAGGNEQFF.

J is TRBJ2-2 and V is TRBV9; D uncertain. CDR1 SGDLS and CDR2 YYNGEE come from the germline V gene. V lost 4 bases to trimming and J lost 1 base, with 8 bases between them. The CDR3 extends over 14 amino acids. The DNA for the CDR3 is TGTGCCAGCAGCCGACTTCTGAACACCGGGGAGCTGTTTTTT. This encodes CASSRLLNTGELFF.

CDR3 DNA sequence: TGTGCCAGTAGTATCATCGCTGAAAAACTGTTTTTT. Translation: CASSIIAEKLFF. V gene TRBV19 combines with J gene TRBJ1-4, with D hard to call. The CDR3 length is 12 residues. With 3 bases removed from V and 7 bases from J, the gap between germline ends came to 6 bases. The germline V gene encodes CDR1 LNHDA and CDR2 SQIVND (reference sequence).

The chain recombines TRBV18 with TRBJ2-1; TRBD2 aligns across 10 bases. CDR1 KGHSH and CDR2 LQKENI come from the germline V gene. The CDR3 runs 17 residues. Germline trimming cut 0 bases from V and 3 bases from J; bases unmatched to any gene: 5. The CDR3 sequence is CASSPPQRGGIYNEQFF. The CDR3 DNA is TGTGCCAGCTCACCACCTCAGCGGGGGGGAATCTACAATGAGCAGTTCTTC. The variable domain in full, completed from reference TRBV18 and TRBJ2-1, reads NAGVMQNPRHLVRRRGQEARLRCSPMKGHSHVYWYRQLPEEGLKFMVYLQKENIIDESGMPKERFSAEFPKEGPSILRIQQVVRGDSAAYFCASSPPQRGGIYNEQFFGPGTRLTVL.